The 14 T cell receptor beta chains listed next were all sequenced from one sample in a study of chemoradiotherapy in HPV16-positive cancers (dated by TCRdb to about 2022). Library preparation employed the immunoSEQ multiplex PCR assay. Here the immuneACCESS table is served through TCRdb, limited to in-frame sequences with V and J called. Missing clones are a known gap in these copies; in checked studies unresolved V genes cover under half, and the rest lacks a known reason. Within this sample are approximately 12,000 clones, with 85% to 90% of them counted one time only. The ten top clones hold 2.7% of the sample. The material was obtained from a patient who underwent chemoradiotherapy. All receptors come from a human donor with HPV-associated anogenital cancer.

CDR3 sequence reads: CASSFWGPYEQYF. CDR3 bases: TGTGCCAGCAGCTTTTGGGGGCCCTACGAGCAGTACTTC. The rearrangement joins TRBV5-6 to TRBJ2-7; maybe TRBD1 (6 bases). In germline, CDR1 is SGHDT, CDR2 YYEEEE. The CDR3 extends over 13 amino acids. Trimming removed 2 bases from V and 2 bases from J, with 8 bases in between.

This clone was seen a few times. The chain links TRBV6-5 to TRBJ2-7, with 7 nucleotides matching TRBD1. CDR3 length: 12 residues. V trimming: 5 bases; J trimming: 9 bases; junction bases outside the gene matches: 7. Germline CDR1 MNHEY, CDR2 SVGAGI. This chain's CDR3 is CASSQDRARQYF. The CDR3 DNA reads TGTGCCAGCAGTCAAGACAGGGCTAGGCAGTACTTC.

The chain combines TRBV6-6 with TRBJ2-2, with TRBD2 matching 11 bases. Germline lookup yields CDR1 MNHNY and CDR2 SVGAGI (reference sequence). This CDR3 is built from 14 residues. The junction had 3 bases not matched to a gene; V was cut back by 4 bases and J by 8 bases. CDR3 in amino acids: CASSSSGGTGELFF. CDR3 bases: TGTGCCAGCAGTTCTAGCGGGGGGACAGGGGAGCTGTTTTTT.

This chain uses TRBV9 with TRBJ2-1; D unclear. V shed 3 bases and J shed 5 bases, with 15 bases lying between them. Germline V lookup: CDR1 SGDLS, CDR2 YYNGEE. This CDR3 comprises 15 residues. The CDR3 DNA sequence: TGTGCCAGCAGCGGACGGAGTGGGGTTGACAATGAGCAGTTCTTC. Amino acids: CASSGRSGVDNEQFF.

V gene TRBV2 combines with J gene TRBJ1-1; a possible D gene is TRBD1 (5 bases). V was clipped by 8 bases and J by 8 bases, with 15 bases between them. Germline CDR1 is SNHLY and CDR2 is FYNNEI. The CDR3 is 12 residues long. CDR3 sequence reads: CASVQQAYEAFF. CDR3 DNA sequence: TGTGCCAGCGTCCAACAGGCCTACGAAGCTTTCTTT.

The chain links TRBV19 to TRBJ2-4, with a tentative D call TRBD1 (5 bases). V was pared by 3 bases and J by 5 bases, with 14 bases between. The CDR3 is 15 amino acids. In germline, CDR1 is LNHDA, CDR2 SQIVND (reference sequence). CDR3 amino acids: CASSISRAGQNIQYF. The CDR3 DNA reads TGTGCCAGTAGTATTTCCCGCGCAGGGCAAAACATTCAGTACTTC.

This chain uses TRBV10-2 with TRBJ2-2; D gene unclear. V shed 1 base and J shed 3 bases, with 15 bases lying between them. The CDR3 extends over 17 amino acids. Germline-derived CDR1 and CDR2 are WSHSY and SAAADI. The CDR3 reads CASSEFVTRVHTGELFF. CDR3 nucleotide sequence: TGCGCCAGCAGTGAGTTCGTGACCCGGGTCCACACCGGGGAGCTGTTTTTT.

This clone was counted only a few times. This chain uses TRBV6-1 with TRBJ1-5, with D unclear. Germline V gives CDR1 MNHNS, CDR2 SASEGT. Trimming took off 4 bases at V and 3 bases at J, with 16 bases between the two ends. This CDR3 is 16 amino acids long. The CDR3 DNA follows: TGTGCCAGCAGTGGATTTTTAAGGGCAATCAATCAGCCCCAGCATTTT. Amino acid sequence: CASSGFLRAINQPQHF.

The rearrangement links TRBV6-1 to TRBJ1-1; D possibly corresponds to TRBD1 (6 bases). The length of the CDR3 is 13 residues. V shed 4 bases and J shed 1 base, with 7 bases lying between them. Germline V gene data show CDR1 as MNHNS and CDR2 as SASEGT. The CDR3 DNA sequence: TGTGCCAGCAGTGGGACAGAGAACACTGAAGCTTTCTTT. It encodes CASSGTENTEAFF.

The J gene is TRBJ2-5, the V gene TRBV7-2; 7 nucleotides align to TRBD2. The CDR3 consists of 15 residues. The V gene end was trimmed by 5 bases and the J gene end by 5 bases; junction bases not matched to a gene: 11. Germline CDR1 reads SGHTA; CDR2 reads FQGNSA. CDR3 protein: CASSPVAGTVETQYF. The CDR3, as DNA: TGTGCCAGCAGCCCGGTAGCGGGCACAGTGGAGACCCAGTACTTC.

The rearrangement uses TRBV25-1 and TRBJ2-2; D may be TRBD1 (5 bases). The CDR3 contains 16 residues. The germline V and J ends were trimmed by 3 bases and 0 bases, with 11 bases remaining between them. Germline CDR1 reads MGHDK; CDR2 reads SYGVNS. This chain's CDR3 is CASSDQGATNTGELFF. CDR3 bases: TGTGCCAGCAGTGATCAAGGGGCGACGAACACCGGGGAGCTGTTTTTT.

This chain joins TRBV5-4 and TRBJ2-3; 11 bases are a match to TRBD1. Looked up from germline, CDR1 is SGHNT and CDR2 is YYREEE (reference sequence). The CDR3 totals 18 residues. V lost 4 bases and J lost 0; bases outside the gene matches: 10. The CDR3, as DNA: TGTGCCAGCAGCCCAGGGACAGGGGGGGGGTATAGCACAGATACGCAGTATTTT. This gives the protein CASSPGTGGGYSTDTQYF.

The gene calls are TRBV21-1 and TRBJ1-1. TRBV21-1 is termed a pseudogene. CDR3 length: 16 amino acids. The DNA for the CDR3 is TGTGCCAGCAGCAAAGAGGAGGGGGGGTCAAACGCTGAAGCTTTCTTT. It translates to CASSKEEGGSNAEAFF.

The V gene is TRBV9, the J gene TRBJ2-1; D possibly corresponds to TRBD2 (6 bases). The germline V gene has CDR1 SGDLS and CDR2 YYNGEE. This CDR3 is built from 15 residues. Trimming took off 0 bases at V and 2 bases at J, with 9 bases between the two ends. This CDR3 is CASSVAGDTYNEQFF. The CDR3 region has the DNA TGTGCCAGCAGCGTAGCGGGGGATACCTACAATGAGCAGTTCTTC.